This is a list of T cell receptor beta chains from one sample in a study of blood T cell repertoires in COVID-19. Sequencing was performed with immunoSEQ multiplex PCR; in TCRdb, only in-frame clones are kept and a portion is missing. The sample holds roughly 250,000 clones, 70% to 85% seen once. Sequencing was carried out using peripheral blood. The source of these receptors is a middle-aged woman with active or convalescent COVID-19. CDR3s include the opening cysteine and the closing phenylalanine or tryptophan. D genes are given only for firm matches. The size entry is marked missing in some rows and otherwise reads once, few, many or a size class.

clone_size j_call v_call d_call cdr3_aa cdr3_nt
few TRBJ2-1 TRBV19 NA CASRTSLVAYNEQFF TGTGCCTCGAGGACATCCCTTGTGGCCTACAATGAGCAGTTCTTC
NA TRBJ2-7 TRBV30 NA CAWSEVLGEQYF TGTGCCTGGAGTGAGGTACTCGGGGAGCAGTACTTC
NA TRBJ2-2 TRBV5-6 NA CASSLVVLGNTGELFF TGTGCCAGCAGCTTGGTAGTCCTTGGGAACACCGGGGAGCTGTTTTTT
few TRBJ1-2 TRBV19 TRBD1 CASTINPGQGARGYTF TGTGCCAGTACCATTAACCCGGGACAGGGGGCGAGGGGCTACACCTTC
NA TRBJ1-2 TRBV4-1 TRBD1 CASRLGTALQSYGYTF TGCGCCAGCAGACTCGGGACAGCCCTTCAGTCCTATGGCTACACCTTC
NA TRBJ2-3 TRBV5-4 NA CASSLQGTTHGDTQYF TGTGCCAGCTCACTCCAGGGCACCACGCATGGGGATACGCAGTATTTT
NA TRBJ1-2 TRBV19 NA CASSIQHDNYGYTF TGTGCCAGTAGTATACAACACGATAACTATGGCTACACCTTC
NA TRBJ2-7 TRBV5-1 TRBD1 CASSFGQGFYEQYF TGCGCCAGCAGCTTCGGACAGGGCTTCTACGAGCAGTACTTC
few TRBJ1-2 TRBV6-2/TRBV6-3 TRBD1 CASSGGGGGVYGYTF TGTGCCAGCAGTGGAGGAGGAGGGGGCGTGTATGGCTACACCTTC
once TRBJ2-3 TRBV5-1 TRBD2 CASSPRLAGVTDTQYF TGCGCCAGCAGCCCCCGACTAGCGGGGGTGACAGATACGCAGTATTTT
few TRBJ2-5 TRBV12-5 TRBD1 CASGPGQGAETQYF TGTGCTAGTGGTCCAGGACAGGGCGCGGAGACCCAGTACTTC
few TRBJ2-2 TRBV6-5 NA CASSYSYNPSSGELFF TGTGCCAGCAGTTACTCTTATAACCCGAGTTCGGGGGAGCTGTTTTTT
NA TRBJ1-4 TRBV28 TRBD1 CASSPAGGLIEKLFF TGTGCCAGCAGTCCCGCAGGGGGCCTTATTGAAAAACTGTTTTTT
NA TRBJ1-3 TRBV3-1/TRBV3-2 NA CASSRGQNSGNTIYF TGTGCCAGCAGCCGAGGACAGAACTCTGGAAACACCATATATTTT
NA TRBJ2-3 TRBV14 NA CASSQDGHLPSTDTQYF TGTGCCAGCAGCCAAGACGGACACCTCCCTAGCACAGATACGCAGTATTTT
NA TRBJ1-1 TRBV24-1 TRBD1 CATSERGLTEAFF TGTGCCACCAGTGAGAGGGGGCTGACTGAAGCTTTCTTT
NA TRBJ2-2 TRBV9 TRBD2 CASSVGAGGNTGELFF TGTGCCAGCAGCGTCGGTGCGGGGGGGAACACCGGGGAGCTGTTTTTT
NA TRBJ1-2 TRBV7-2 TRBD1 CASRIQQGAQQGTF TGTGCCAGCAGAATACAACAGGGGGCCCAGCAGGGCACCTTC
NA TRBJ1-1 TRBV5-1 NA CASSLGAGRLGTEAFF TGCGCCAGCAGCTTGGGGGCAGGGCGCCTAGGGACTGAAGCTTTCTTT
NA TRBJ1-2 TRBV12-3/TRBV12-4 NA CASIGRGGYTF TGTGCCAGCATAGGGAGGGGTGGCTACACCTTC
NA TRBJ1-3 TRBV5-6 NA CASSFTGRGNTIYF TGTGCCAGCAGCTTCACTGGGAGAGGAAACACCATATATTTT
NA TRBJ1-4 TRBV6-5 TRBD1 CASSFRGLSTEKLFF TGTGCCAGCAGTTTTAGGGGGCTATCTACTGAAAAACTGTTTTTT
NA TRBJ1-5 TRBV5-1 TRBD1 CASSPGTDGWHSNQPQHF TGCGCCAGCAGCCCAGGGACAGATGGATGGCATAGCAATCAGCCCCAGCATTTT
NA TRBJ1-2 TRBV6-6 TRBD1 CASSYSLTGFYGYTF TGTGCCAGCAGTTACTCCCTGACAGGGTTCTATGGCTACACCTTC
once TRBJ2-3 TRBV30 TRBD2 CAWSVQLTSGGPGTQYF TGTGCCTGGAGTGTTCAACTGACTAGCGGGGGGCCGGGTACGCAGTATTTT
NA TRBJ2-5 TRBV9 NA CASSVELGQETQYF TGTGCCAGCAGCGTGGAACTAGGTCAAGAGACCCAGTACTTC
NA TRBJ2-2 TRBV6-6 TRBD1 CASKPRTGTNTGELFF TGTGCCAGCAAACCAAGGACAGGGACAAACACCGGGGAGCTGTTTTTT
NA TRBJ1-2 TRBV7-9 NA CASSLDGRLWHGYTF TGTGCCAGCAGCTTAGATGGGAGGCTCTGGCATGGCTACACCTTC
NA TRBJ1-1 TRBV11-2 NA CASSLGAVANTEAFF TGTGCCAGCAGCCTAGGAGCGGTAGCGAACACTGAAGCTTTCTTT
NA TRBJ2-3 TRBV7-3 NA CASSLGGAGTDTQYF TGTGCCAGCAGCTTAGGCGGGGCCGGCACAGATACGCAGTATTTT
once TRBJ1-4 TRBV18 NA CASSPETATNEKLFF TGTGCCAGCTCACCGGAGACTGCAACTAATGAAAAACTGTTTTTT
NA TRBJ1-1 TRBV18 NA CASSQRRGGQGLNTEAFF TGTGCCAGCTCCCAACGAAGGGGGGGCCAGGGCCTGAACACTGAAGCTTTCTTT
NA TRBJ1-3 TRBV28 TRBD1 CASSLFLLGGGKGNTIYF TGTGCCAGCAGTTTGTTCCTCCTTGGAGGGGGCAAGGGAAACACCATATATTTT
NA TRBJ2-5 TRBV5-6 NA CASSLGAGARQETQYF TGTGCCAGCAGCTTGGGGGCGGGGGCCCGTCAAGAGACCCAGTACTTC
NA TRBJ2-7 TRBV2 NA CASSEIRPGWLNEQYF TGTGCCAGCAGTGAAATTCGGCCAGGGTGGTTGAACGAGCAGTACTTC
NA TRBJ2-5 TRBV6-1 TRBD1 CASSHRQGAGETQYF TGTGCCAGCAGCCACCGCCAGGGGGCTGGGGAGACCCAGTACTTC
NA TRBJ2-7 TRBV6-1 TRBD1 CASSEIGQGFDEQYF TGTGCCAGCAGTGAAATCGGACAGGGGTTCGACGAGCAGTACTTC
NA TRBJ2-5 TRBV5-1 TRBD2 CASSLGTSGVKTQYF TGCGCCAGCAGCCTAGGGACTAGCGGGGTTAAGACCCAGTACTTC
NA TRBJ1-5 TRBV24-1 NA CATSARQGNQPQHF TGTGCCACCAGTGCGCGACAGGGCAATCAGCCCCAGCATTTT
NA TRBJ2-3 TRBV13 NA CASSSRRGTDTQYF TGTGCCAGCAGCTCCCGAAGAGGAACAGATACGCAGTATTTT
NA TRBJ1-6 TRBV19 TRBD1 CASNQGQGYSPLHF TGTGCCAGTAACCAAGGACAGGGATACTCACCCCTCCACTTT
NA TRBJ1-5 TRBV30 NA CAWSRSGSNQPQHF TGTGCCTGGAGTAGGTCAGGGAGCAATCAGCCCCAGCATTTT
NA TRBJ2-1 TRBV6-5 TRBD1 CASRGGNNEQFF TGTGCCAGCCGAGGGGGCAACAATGAGCAGTTCTTC
few TRBJ2-2 TRBV4-2 NA CASSQAALVNSGELFF TGTGCCAGCAGCCAAGCTGCTTTAGTTAACTCCGGGGAGCTGTTTTTT
NA TRBJ1-5 TRBV19 TRBD1 CASTGQAGSAQPQHF TGTGCCAGTACCGGACAGGCTGGTTCGGCTCAGCCCCAGCATTTT
NA TRBJ1-2 TRBV19 NA CASVDRTAVYGYTF TGTGCCAGCGTAGATAGGACAGCTGTCTATGGCTACACCTTC
NA TRBJ2-2 TRBV9 NA CASSGGAGTGELFF TGTGCCAGCAGCGGAGGGGCGGGAACCGGGGAGCTGTTTTTT
NA TRBJ1-1 TRBV6-1 NA CASSEWAGADTEAFF TGTGCCAGCAGTGAATGGGCGGGCGCAGACACTGAAGCTTTCTTT
NA TRBJ2-3 TRBV13 NA CASSPQFGGRGTDTQYF TGTGCCAGCAGCCCCCAATTCGGGGGAAGAGGCACAGATACGCAGTATTTT
NA TRBJ1-2 TRBV27 NA CASSLSRAGNYGYTF TGTGCCAGCAGTTTATCGCGGGCGGGGAACTATGGCTACACCTTC
NA TRBJ1-2 TRBV6-1 TRBD1 CASSEASGQGVYGYTF TGTGCCAGCAGTGAAGCTTCGGGACAGGGGGTCTATGGCTACACCTTC
NA TRBJ1-4 TRBV29-1 NA CSVAGRLNEKLFF TGCAGCGTTGCTGGCCGTCTTAATGAAAAACTGTTTTTT